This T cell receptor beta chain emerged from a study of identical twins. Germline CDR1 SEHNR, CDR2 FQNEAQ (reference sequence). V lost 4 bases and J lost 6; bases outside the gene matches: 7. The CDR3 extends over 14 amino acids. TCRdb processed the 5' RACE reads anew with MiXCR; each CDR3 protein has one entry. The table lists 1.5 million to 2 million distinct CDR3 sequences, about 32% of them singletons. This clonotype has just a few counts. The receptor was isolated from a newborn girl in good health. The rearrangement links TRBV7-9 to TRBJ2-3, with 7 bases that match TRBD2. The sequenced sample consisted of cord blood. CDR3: CASSSTSAGDTQYF. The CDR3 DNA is TGTGCCAGCAGCTCAACTAGCGCGGGGGATACGCAGTATTTT.